The TCR beta chain described here comes from a study of regulatory T cells in long-lasting Graves disease. Findings and caveats of the study: Study of thyroid tissue was not done, with only peripheral blood studied. Small numbers of samples may have cut accuracy.

Regarding this clonotype: Its antigen is unknown.

Time point: persistent/refractory GD, antithyroid drugs over 5 years with positive TRAb. From PBMCs, RNA was extracted and then used to make the TCR library. Around 8.2 milliliters of peripheral blood were drawn into EDTA tubes. HTBI primers from iRepertoire and Arm-PCR of CDR3 regions yielded the TCR beta libraries. TCRdb re-derived calls from the multiplex PCR reads in MiXCR, one entry per CDR3 protein. The sample includes 400,000 to 500,000 distinct CDR3 sequences, about 22% of them seen just once. The germline V gene encodes CDR1 LGHDT and CDR2 YNNKEL (reference sequence). This CDR3 is built from 16 residues. After removal of 1 base from V and 5 bases from J, the junction contained 6 bases not matched to a gene.

The genes are TRBV3-1 and TRBJ2-2, with 8 bases aligning to TRBD2. The source is a female donor with Graves disease. The source material was peripheral blood mononuclear cells (PBMCs), sampled when the disease was refractory, from a patient treated with antithyroid drugs. In nucleotides, the CDR3 is TGTGCCAGCAGCCAAGGGCTAGCGGGTGCAACCGGGGAGCTGTTTTTT. Its translation: CASSQGLAGATGELFF.